Presented here are 30 T cell receptor beta chains from one specimen sequenced in a study of shared clonotypes between healthy human individuals. The repertoire was sequenced with immunoSEQ multiplex PCR; TCRdb's copy has only in-frame clones and lacks some. The data hold hundreds of thousands of clones, with around 72% observed a single time. Sequencing used memory CD4+ T cells sorted from blood. Subset defined: CD45RA-negative fraction. Receptor source: a woman aged 30 to 39 in good health.

This clone was found many times. V usage is TRBV5-6 and J usage is TRBJ1-1; no clear D gene. The V and J ends lost 8 bases and 1 base respectively, with 21 bases between them. Germline CDR1 SGHDT, CDR2 YYEEEE. CDR3 size: 16 residues. CDR3 sequence reads: CASISRLQVTNTEAFF. CDR3 DNA: TGTGCCAGTATCTCACGTCTTCAGGTGACGAACACTGAAGCTTTCTTT.

The V gene is TRBV10-3, the J gene TRBJ1-1; TRBD1 agrees at 11 bases. The trim removed 0 bases at V and 4 bases at J, leaving 4 bases unmatched. Germline CDR1 is ENHRY and CDR2 is SYGVKD. CDR3 length: 16 residues. The CDR3 DNA follows: TGTGCCATCAGTGAGTCGGCAGGACAGGGGGCCACTGAAGCTTTCTTT. It specifies CAISESAGQGATEAFF.

The sample holds one count of this clone. The chain uses TRBV28 and TRBJ1-2, with a tentative D call TRBD1 (6 bases). From germline, CDR1 is MDHEN and CDR2 SYDVKM. The ends were cut back, 6 bases at V and 6 bases at J, with 14 bases in the middle. The CDR3 has 13 amino acids. The CDR3 DNA sequence: TGTGCCAGCAGCGTAGGAGGGGGGGATGGCTACACCTTC. This translates into CASSVGGGDGYTF.

The chain recombines TRBV29-1 with TRBJ2-5; no clear D. Germline CDR1 is SQVTM and CDR2 is ANQGSEA. CDR3 length equals 11 residues. Trimming pared 6 bases from V and 4 bases from J, leaving 9 bases between. The CDR3 nucleotides are TGCAGCGTGCCCCATGGAGAGACCCAGTACTTC. It encodes CSVPHGETQYF.

The chain links TRBV5-1 to TRBJ2-5; D possibly uses TRBD1 or TRBD2 (5 bases each). The J call is in doubt because the DNA end fits TRBJ2-7 better. Germline V gene lookup returns CDR1 SGHRS and CDR2 YFSETQ. The CDR3 extends over 16 amino acids. CDR3 residues: CASRSTGTTSSYEQYF. CDR3 nucleotide sequence: TGCGCCAGCAGGTCAACCGGGACGACCAGCTCCTACGAGCAGTACTTC.

The rearrangement uses TRBV4-2 and TRBJ2-3; TRBD2 aligns across 9 bases. The V and J ends lost 1 base and 3 bases, in that order; junction bases with no gene match: 8. This CDR3 is built from 17 residues. The germline V gene encodes CDR1 LGHNA and CDR2 YNFKEQ. The chain's CDR3 is CASSQVATSGSTDTQYF. CDR3 DNA: TGTGCCAGCAGCCAAGTGGCAACTAGCGGGTCAACAGATACGCAGTATTTT.

The V and J genes are TRBV28 and TRBJ1-5; D unclear. CDR3 length: 14 residues. V shed 5 bases and J shed 2 bases, with 10 bases lying between them. CDR1 and CDR2 from the germline V gene are MDHEN and SYDVKM. CDR3 sequence (DNA): TGTGCCAGCAGTCCGCCCGGGCGCAATCAGCCCCAGCATTTT. This sequence encodes CASSPPGRNQPQHF.

This clone showed up just once. The chain is built from TRBV5-6 and TRBJ2-5; D possibly corresponds to TRBD2 (6 bases). Germline V gene data show CDR1 as SGHDT and CDR2 as YYEEEE. Trimming pared 1 base from V and 2 bases from J, leaving 18 bases between. This CDR3 contains 17 residues. The CDR3 sequence is CASSLRVGAGFQETQYF. The DNA for the CDR3 is TGTGCCAGCAGCTTGAGAGTCGGGGCGGGATTTCAAGAGACCCAGTACTTC.

The rearrangement uses TRBV7-7 and TRBJ2-2; 8 positions match TRBD2. The germline V gene has CDR1 SSHAT and CDR2 FNYEAQ (reference sequence). The CDR3 is made up of 16 amino acids. V was clipped by 1 base and J by 4 bases; unmatched bases: 5. CDR3 sequence: CASSLGSSGLTGELFF. CDR3 bases: TGTGCCAGCAGCTTAGGATCTAGCGGGCTCACCGGGGAGCTGTTTTTT.

Here the CDR3 DNA reads TGTGCCAGCAGCCTATGGATAGGGGGCCGCTCTGGAAACACCATATATTTT. Translating it yields CASSLWIGGRSGNTIYF. This sequence joins TRBV11-1 and TRBJ1-3; 7 nucleotides line up with TRBD1. The CDR3 has 17 residues. Unmatched junction bases numbered 10, after V lost 5 bases and J lost 0 bases. CDR1 is SGHAT, CDR2 FQDESV, per germline (reference sequence). The variable domain in full, completed from reference TRBV11-1 and TRBJ1-3, reads EAEVAQSPRYKITEKSQAVAFWCDPISGHATLYWYRQILGQGPELLVQFQDESVVDDSQLPKDRFSAERLKGVDSTLKIQPAELGDSAMYLCASSLWIGGRSGNTIYFGEGSWLTVV.

The rearrangement joins TRBV7-8 to TRBJ2-1, with D perhaps TRBD2 (5 bases). The V gene lost 1 base and the J gene lost 8 bases, with 12 bases spanning the gap. The CDR3 has 14 amino acids. CDR1 is SGHVS and CDR2 is FQNEAQ in the germline V gene. CDR3 region: CASSLGASWDEQFF. The CDR3 nucleotides read TGTGCCAGCAGCTTAGGGGCTAGCTGGGATGAGCAGTTCTTC.

V usage is TRBV2 and J usage is TRBJ1-2; no clear D. The germline V gene encodes CDR1 SNHLY and CDR2 FYNNEI. Trimming pared 1 base from V and 5 bases from J, leaving 11 bases between. This CDR3 contains 14 residues. CDR3 loop: CASSEDRGSYGYTF. The CDR3 DNA sequence: TGTGCCAGCAGTGAAGATCGGGGTTCATATGGCTACACCTTC.

The V and J genes are TRBV6-1 and TRBJ1-4; D is ambiguous. CDR1 and CDR2 (germline): MNHNS, SASEGT. V lost 8 bases and J 10 bases, leaving 14 bases between the germline ends. The CDR3 runs to 12 residues. For the CDR3, the DNA is TGTGCCAGCGTTGGGTTCTATGCAAAACTGTTTTTT. As protein: CASVGFYAKLFF.

V and J are TRBV6-5 and TRBJ2-5; weak D call: TRBD2 (5 bases). Trimming removed 11 bases from V and 5 bases from J, with 18 bases in between. The CDR3 is made up of 13 amino acids. Germline CDR1 and CDR2: MNHEY and SVGAGI. The CDR3, as DNA: TGTGCCGCCCGGAGGACGGCTTTTGAGACCCAGTACTTC. Translation: CAARRTAFETQYF.

The chain joins TRBV6-5 to TRBJ2-2, with a possible D match to TRBD2 (5 bases). Trimming shortened V by 7 bases and J by 4 bases, and 10 bases separated the two germline ends. The CDR3 covers 13 residues. CDR1 and CDR2 (germline): MNHEY, SVGAGI. CDR3 region: CASTSGGTGELFF. The CDR3 nucleotides are TGTGCCAGCACGAGCGGAGGCACCGGGGAGCTGTTTTTT.

This chain uses TRBV28 with TRBJ1-5; TRBD1 is a possible D gene (6 bases). There are 16 residues in the CDR3. Germline V gene sequence: CDR1 MDHEN, CDR2 SYDVKM. V lost 2 bases and J lost 7, with 18 bases in between. Here the CDR3 DNA reads TGTGCCAGCAGTTTAACACCACTGGGGGGCCTACAGCCCCAGCATTTT. As protein: CASSLTPLGGLQPQHF.

This rearrangement joins TRBV7-9 to TRBJ2-4, with D possibly matching TRBD2 (6 bases). Per the germline V gene, CDR1 is SEHNR and CDR2 is FQNEAQ (reference sequence). The CDR3 loop spans 15 amino acids. Trimming removed 2 bases from V and 0 bases from J, with 8 bases in between. The CDR3 region is CASSLQGLAKNIQYF. The CDR3, as DNA: TGTGCCAGCAGCTTACAGGGACTAGCCAAAAACATTCAGTACTTC.

The chain recombines TRBV27 with TRBJ2-1; D not resolved. V was pared by 5 bases and J by 4 bases, with 18 bases between. The CDR3 contains 16 residues. Germline CDR1 and CDR2: MNHEY and SMNVEV (reference sequence). CDR3 sequence (DNA): TGTGCCAGCAGTGGGATCCGGGCCGATTTATACAATGAGCAGTTCTTC. Encoded protein: CASSGIRADLYNEQFF.

The V call is TRBV7-9, the J call TRBJ2-5, with 10 bases matching TRBD1. Germline V gives CDR1 SEHNR, CDR2 FQNEAQ (reference sequence). The CDR3 covers 15 residues. With V trimmed by 5 bases and J by 4 bases, 7 bases remained unmatched. As DNA, the CDR3 is TGTGCCAGCAGCCCTGGACAGGGGGTGGTAGAGACCCAGTACTTC. It encodes CASSPGQGVVETQYF.

The gene calls are TRBV5-1 and TRBJ2-3, with 9 bases that match TRBD1. Germline V CDR1 and CDR2: SGHRS, YFSETQ. CDR3 length: 15 residues. Unmatched junction bases numbered 7, after V lost 3 bases and J lost 5 bases. The CDR3 loop reads CASSSITGGQDTQYF. CDR3 sequence (DNA): TGCGCCAGCAGCTCAATAACAGGGGGCCAAGATACGCAGTATTTT. Based on the CDR3 plus reference TRBV5-1 and TRBJ2-3, the full variable domain is KAGVTQTPRYLIKTRGQQVTLSCSPISGHRSVSWYQQTPGQGLQFLFEYFSETQRNKGNFPGRFSGRQFSNSRSEMNVSTLELGDSALYLCASSSITGGQDTQYFGPGTRLTVL.

The chain is built from TRBV7-2 and TRBJ2-1, with 15 bases lining up with TRBD2. Looked up from germline, CDR1 is SGHTA and CDR2 is FQGNSA. The CDR3 length is 15 residues. Losses at the gene ends were 5 bases for V and 10 bases for J; bases not matched to a gene: 6. CDR3 in DNA: TGTGCCAGCAGCCGCCGGACTAGCGGGAGGGAGGAGCAGTTCTTC. Translating it yields CASSRRTSGREEQFF. Drawing the rest from reference TRBV7-2 and TRBJ2-1, the complete variable domain is GAGVSQSPSNKVTEKGKDVELRCDPISGHTALYWYRQSLGQGLEFLIYFQGNSAPDKSGLPSDRFSAERTGGSVSTLTIQRTQQEDSAVYLCASSRRTSGREEQFFGPGTRLTVL.

The chain employs TRBV7-2 and TRBJ1-2, with TRBD1 matching over 11 bases. Germline V CDR1 and CDR2: SGHTA, FQGNSA. The CDR3 length is 13 residues. Germline trimming cut 5 bases from V and 7 bases from J; bases unmatched to any gene: 3. The CDR3 reads CASSRDRGGGYTF. DNA for the CDR3: TGTGCCAGCAGCCGGGACAGGGGGGGTGGCTACACCTTC.

This clone showed up just a few times. J is TRBJ2-1 and V is TRBV5-1; 10 bases are a match to TRBD2. J lost 4 bases, V lost 9 bases, and 10 bases had no gene match. The CDR3 contains 15 residues. Germline V gives CDR1 SGHRS, CDR2 YFSETQ. The CDR3 DNA follows: TGCGCCACATCAAAATCTAGCGGGGGATACAATGAGCAGTTCTTC. It is translated as CATSKSSGGYNEQFF.

CDR3: CASRFGRQGANEKLFF. The CDR3 region has the DNA TGTGCCAGCAGGTTCGGAAGACAGGGTGCTAATGAAAAACTGTTTTTT. The chain carries TRBV28 and TRBJ1-4; 7 bases map to TRBD1. V was clipped by 6 bases and J by 3 bases; unmatched bases: 10. Germline V lookup: CDR1 MDHEN, CDR2 SYDVKM. This CDR3 has 16 amino acids.

Only one count was recorded for this clone. The CDR3 spells CAGGQWISSGNTIYF. The DNA of the CDR3 is TGTGCCGGCGGACAGTGGATCAGCTCTGGAAACACCATATATTTT. V gene TRBV2 combines with J gene TRBJ1-3, with D tentatively TRBD1 (6 bases). The V gene lost 11 bases and the J gene lost 0 bases, with 17 bases spanning the gap. Germline loops: CDR1 SNHLY, CDR2 FYNNEI. The CDR3 loop spans 15 amino acids.

About this clone itself: The sample contains more than one DNA sequence encoding this CDR3. The J gene is TRBJ2-1, the V gene TRBV28, with D perhaps matching TRBD2 (5 bases). V was clipped by 6 bases and J by 7 bases, with 10 bases between them. The CDR3 length is 12 residues. Per germline, CDR1 MDHEN and CDR2 SYDVKM. CDR3 protein: CASSLRLNEQFF. The CDR3 DNA is TGTGCCAGCAGCCTAAGACTAAATGAGCAGTTCTTC. The variable domain in full, with the rest retrieved from reference TRBV28 and TRBJ2-1, is DVKVTQSSRYLVKRTGEKVFLECVQDMDHENMFWYRQDPGLGLRLIYFSYDVKMKEKGDIPEGYSVSREKKERFSLILESASTNQTSMYLCASSLRLNEQFFGPGTRLTVL.

V gene TRBV18 combines with J gene TRBJ1-5; no clear D. CDR3 length equals 14 residues. V dropped 2 bases and J dropped 3 bases, with 8 bases sitting between them. CDR1 is KGHSH, CDR2 LQKENI, per germline. The CDR3 nucleotides are TGTGCCAGCTCACCATCTGGAAACAATCAGCCCCAGCATTTT. This encodes CASSPSGNNQPQHF. Drawing the rest from reference TRBV18 and TRBJ1-5, the complete variable domain is NAGVMQNPRHLVRRRGQEARLRCSPMKGHSHVYWYRQLPEEGLKFMVYLQKENIIDESGMPKERFSAEFPKEGPSILRIQQVVRGDSAAYFCASSPSGNNQPQHFGDGTRLSIL.

The gene calls are TRBV6-1 and TRBJ2-7, with D perhaps being TRBD1 or TRBD2 (5 bases each). This CDR3 region has 16 residues. Trimming pared 0 bases from V and 2 bases from J, leaving 14 bases between. CDR1 MNHNS and CDR2 SASEGT come from the germline V gene. CDR3 DNA: TGTGCCAGCAGTGAAGCCTGGGGGACGGTAACCTACGAGCAGTACTTC. Residues: CASSEAWGTVTYEQYF.

This chain uses TRBV5-1 with TRBJ1-1; D is uncertain. Germline CDR1 and CDR2: SGHRS and YFSETQ. V was shortened by 4 bases and J by 3 bases, with 13 bases between the two germline ends. The CDR3 consists of 14 residues. Written as DNA, the CDR3 is TGCGCCAGCAGCCCTTCCAACCGGGACACTGAAGCTTTCTTT. Amino acids: CASSPSNRDTEAFF.

The chain combines TRBV6-5 with TRBJ1-1; no definite D call. This CDR3 contains 15 residues. Looked up from germline, CDR1 is MNHEY and CDR2 is SVGAGI. V was trimmed by 2 bases and J by 7 bases, leaving 17 bases between them. The CDR3 reads CASSYDRIQSGEAFF. CDR3 DNA: TGTGCCAGCAGTTACGATCGCATCCAATCGGGTGAAGCTTTCTTT.